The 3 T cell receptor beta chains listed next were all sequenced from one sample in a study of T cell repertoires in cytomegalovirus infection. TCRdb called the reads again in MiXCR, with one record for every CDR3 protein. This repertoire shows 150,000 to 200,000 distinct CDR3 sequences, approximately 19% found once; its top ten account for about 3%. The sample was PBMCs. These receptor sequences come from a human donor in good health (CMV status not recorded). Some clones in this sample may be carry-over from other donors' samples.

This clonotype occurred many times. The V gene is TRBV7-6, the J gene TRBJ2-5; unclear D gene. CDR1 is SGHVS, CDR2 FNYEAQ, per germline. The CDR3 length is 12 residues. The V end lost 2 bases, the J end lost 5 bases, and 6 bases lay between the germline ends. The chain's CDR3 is CASSLLGETQYF. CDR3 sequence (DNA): TGTGCCAGCAGCTTATTGGGCGAGACCCAGTACTTC. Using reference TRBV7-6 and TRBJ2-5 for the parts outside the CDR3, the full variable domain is GAGVSQSPRYKVTKRGQDVALRCDPISGHVSLYWYRQALGQGPEFLTYFNYEAQQDKSGLPNDRFSAERPEGSISTLTIQRTEQRDSAMYRCASSLLGETQYFGPGTRLLVL.

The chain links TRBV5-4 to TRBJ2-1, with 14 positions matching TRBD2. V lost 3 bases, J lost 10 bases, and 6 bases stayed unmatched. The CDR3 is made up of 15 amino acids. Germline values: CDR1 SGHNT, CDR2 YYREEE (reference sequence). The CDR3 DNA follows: TGTGCCAGCAGCTATGGGACTAGCGGGAGCCTCGAGCAGTTCTTC. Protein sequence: CASSYGTSGSLEQFF.

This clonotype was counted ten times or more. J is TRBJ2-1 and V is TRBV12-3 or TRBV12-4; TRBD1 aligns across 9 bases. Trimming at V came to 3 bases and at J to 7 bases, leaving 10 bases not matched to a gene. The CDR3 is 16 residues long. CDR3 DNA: TGTGCCAGCAGTTTCCGGGACAGGGTCCGGGGTAATGAGCAGTTCTTC. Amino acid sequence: CASSFRDRVRGNEQFF.